These 3 T cell receptor beta chains came from one sample sequenced in a study of T cell responses to AZD1222 COVID-19 vaccine. Here immunoSEQ multiplex PCR was the method, and the copy in TCRdb shows in-frame clones only, minus some. There are some 100,000 clones in the sample; about 83% occur only once, and 12% lies in the top ten. The input for sequencing was peripheral blood, taken on day 0 of AZD1222 vaccination. Receptor source: an adult in good health.

This clone was seen once. The J gene is TRBJ2-7, the V gene TRBV28; the D gene is possibly TRBD2 (5 bases). The germline gives CDR1 MDHEN, CDR2 SYDVKM. The CDR3 contains 15 residues. The germline V and J ends were trimmed by 3 bases and 10 bases, with 22 bases remaining between them. Here the CDR3 reads CASSFQKPGSLSQYF. In DNA, the CDR3 is TGTGCCAGCAGTTTTCAGAAACCGGGGTCCCTATCTCAGTACTTC.

This chain connects TRBV6-1 to TRBJ1-3, with D tentatively TRBD1 (6 bases). V lost 1 base and J 3 bases, leaving 10 bases between the germline ends. The CDR3 has 15 residues. CDR1 and CDR2 (germline): MNHNS, SASEGT. For the CDR3, the DNA is TGTGCCAGCAGTGAAGGGGGGGGCCTTGGAAACACCATATATTTT. It specifies CASSEGGGLGNTIYF.

This clone was seen a single time. The chain employs TRBV27 and TRBJ2-3; 8 bases are a match to TRBD2. From germline, CDR1 is MNHEY and CDR2 SMNVEV (reference sequence). With 2 bases clipped from V and 3 bases from J, the junction kept 4 bases outside the gene matches. CDR3 size: 15 residues. The CDR3 DNA follows: TGTGCCAGCAGTTTAGGCGGGAGGCCTACAGATACGCAGTATTTT. This sequence encodes CASSLGGRPTDTQYF.